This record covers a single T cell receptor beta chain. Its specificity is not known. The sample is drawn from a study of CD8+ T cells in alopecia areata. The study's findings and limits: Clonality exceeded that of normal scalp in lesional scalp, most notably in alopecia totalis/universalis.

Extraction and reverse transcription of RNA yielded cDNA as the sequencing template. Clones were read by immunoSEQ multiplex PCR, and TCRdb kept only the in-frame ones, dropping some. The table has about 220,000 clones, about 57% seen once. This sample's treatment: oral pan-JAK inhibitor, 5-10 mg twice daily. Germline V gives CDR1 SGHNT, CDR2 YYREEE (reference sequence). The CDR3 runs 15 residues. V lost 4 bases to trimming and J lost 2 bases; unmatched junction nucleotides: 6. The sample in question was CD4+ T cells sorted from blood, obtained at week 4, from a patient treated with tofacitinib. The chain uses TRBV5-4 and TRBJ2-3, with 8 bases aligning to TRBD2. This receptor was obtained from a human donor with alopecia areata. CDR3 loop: CASSRGGLPTDTQYF. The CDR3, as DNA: TGTGCCAGCAGCCGCGGGGGGTTACCCACAGATACGCAGTATTTT.